Listed here are 32 T cell receptor beta chains from one sample, sequenced in a study of tissue T cells after allogeneic stem cell transplantation. The protocol was immunoSEQ multiplex PCR, while the TCRdb copy is restricted to in-frame clones and leaves out a portion. This repertoire shows about 50,000 clones, around 69% found once; its top ten account for about 0.7%. The sequenced material came from sorted cells pooled from one or two spleens. These receptor sequences come from a pool of C57BL/6 mice in good health.

This clone was counted once. Mouse gene names and germline throughout. The read is 1 residue too short to cover the CDR3 end, so that end is filled in from the germline J gene. The chain joins TRBV20 to TRBJ1-5, with D uncertain. There are 14 residues in the CDR3. CDR1 is GFQATS, CDR2 STVNSAI, per germline. V was cut by 0 bases and J by 0 bases, with 6 bases left in between. Partial CDR3 DNA: TGTGGTGCTAGGGAAGGCATTAACAACCAGGCTCCGCTT. Protein: CGAREGINNQAPL. The full CDR3 sequence reads CGAREGINNQAPLF.

Details on this clone: Mouse germline and gene names are used. From the germline J gene comes the end of the CDR3, since the read stops 1 residue before it. This rearrangement joins TRBV14 to TRBJ1-4, with 7 bases aligning to TRBD1. The CDR3 is 15 residues long. The trim removed 5 bases at V and 0 bases at J, leaving 4 bases unmatched. Germline V gives CDR1 SGHDT, CDR2 FRDEAV. Incomplete CDR3 DNA: TGTGCCAGCAGCCCGGGACAGCTTTCCAACGAAAGATTATTT. Protein: CASSPGQLSNERLF. The whole CDR3 sequence is CASSPGQLSNERLFF.

Worth noting for this clone: Mouse names are used for the genes. The read is 1 residue too short to cover the CDR3 end, so that end is filled in from the germline J gene. The chain combines TRBV1 with TRBJ2-7; D possibly matches TRBD1 or TRBD2 (5 bases each). The CDR3 consists of 14 residues. The V gene's germline CDR1 is NSQYPW and CDR2 LRSPGD (reference sequence). The V gene lost 3 bases and the J gene lost 0 bases, with 9 bases spanning the gap. The CDR3 here is CTCSAGASSYEQYF. The CDR3 bases that were read are TGCACCTGCAGTGCCGGGGCGAGCTCCTATGAACAGTAC.

Turning to this clone: Gene names are mouse gene names. The CDR3 goes on 1 residue after the read ends, and that part is filled in from the germline J gene. The gene calls are TRBV31 and TRBJ2-3; the match to TRBD2 covers 9 bases. The CDR3 length is 15 residues. Per the germline V gene, CDR1 is GKSSPN and CDR2 is SITVG. Trimming at V came to 2 bases and at J to 2 bases, leaving 5 bases not matched to a gene. CDR3 sequence: CAWSVGGRVAETLYF. The CDR3 DNA, read in part, is TGTGCCTGGAGTGTGGGGGGGCGCGTTGCAGAAACGCTGTAT.

This clone was recorded once. The genes and germline here are from mouse. The CDR3 extends 1 residue past the end of the read, so its final part is completed from the germline J gene. The J gene is TRBJ2-5, the V gene TRBV17, with 7 bases lining up with TRBD1. The germline V gene has CDR1 MNHDT and CDR2 YYDKIL. After removal of 5 bases from V and 2 bases from J, the junction contained 4 bases not matched to a gene. The CDR3 is 14 amino acids. CDR3 sequence reads: CASSYRGGQDTQYF. The covered CDR3 bases are TGTGCTAGCAGTTACAGGGGAGGCCAAGACACCCAGTAC.

Notes on this clone: Any gene name here is a mouse gene name. The observed sequence ends 1 residue before the CDR3 terminus, with the missing tail filled in from the germline J gene. V gene TRBV23 combines with J gene TRBJ1-4; the table names TRBD1, a call not compared with the DNA. The CDR3 consists of 15 residues. Germline V gene sequence: CDR1 KGHTA, CDR2 FQNQQP. The CDR3 DNA, read in part, is TGCTCCAGCAGTCAATCGGGGACAGTCAACGAAAGATTATTT. Translated: CSSSQSGTVNERLF. The entire CDR3 reads CSSSQSGTVNERLFF.

In regard to this clone: The junction departs from germline at one end; a sequencing error may be responsible. The gene names given are mouse names. Coverage ceases 1 residue before the CDR3 finishes, and the germline J gene fills in the end. The J gene is TRBJ1-5, the V gene TRBV20; D unresolved. This CDR3 comprises 12 residues. Per germline, CDR1 GFQATS and CDR2 STVNSAI. CDR3 bases read: TGTGGTGCTGGGGATAACAACCAGGCTCCGCTT. Protein: CGAGDNNQAPL. The full CDR3 protein reads CGAGDNNQAPLF.

Note on this clone: Mouse names are used for the genes. The read ends 1 residue before the CDR3 terminus; that terminus is restored from the germline J gene. The chain couples TRBV5 to TRBJ2-4; D unresolved. Germline CDR1 LGHNA, CDR2 YNLKQL (reference sequence). V lost 1 base and J 0 bases, leaving 11 bases between the germline ends. The CDR3 totals 16 residues. The CDR3: CASSQVLGGSQNTLYF. CDR3 bases read: TGTGCCAGCAGCCAAGTTTTGGGAGGGAGTCAAAACACCTTGTAC.

Remarks on this clone: Genes and germline come from the mouse. The observed sequence ends 1 residue before the CDR3 terminus, with the missing tail filled in from the germline J gene. The chain is built from TRBV13-2 and TRBJ2-4, with TRBD2 identical over 9 bases. The V gene end was trimmed by 1 base and the J gene end by 1 base; junction bases not matched to a gene: 1. Per the germline V gene, CDR1 is NNHNN and CDR2 is SYGAGS (reference sequence). The CDR3 spans 15 residues. Incomplete CDR3 DNA: TGTGCCAGCGGTGATTGGGGGGGCGGTCAAAACACCTTGTAC. Translated: CASGDWGGGQNTLY. The complete CDR3 protein is CASGDWGGGQNTLYF.

About this clone itself: Genes and germline come from the mouse. The read finishes 1 residue shy of the CDR3 end, and the germline J gene is used to complete it. The J gene is TRBJ2-4, the V gene TRBV13-2, with D hard to call. Trimming took 6 bases from V and 4 from J, leaving 3 bases between them. The CDR3 has 10 amino acids. Germline CDR1 NNHNN, CDR2 SYGAGS (reference sequence). This CDR3 is CASEKNTLYF. The covered CDR3 bases are TGTGCCAGCGAAAAAAACACCTTGTAC.

This clone came up once. The germline and genes are mouse ones. The missing CDR3 end, 1 residue past where the read stops, is filled in from the germline J gene. The J gene is TRBJ2-1, the V gene TRBV20, with 9 nucleotides matching TRBD1. The CDR3 consists of 15 residues. Germline CDR1 reads GFQATS; CDR2 reads STVNSAI. The V segment lost 0 bases and the J segment 4 bases; nucleotides outside the gene matches: 4. The CDR3 sequence is CGARDLGQGYAEQFF. Partial CDR3 DNA: TGTGGTGCTAGGGATCTGGGACAGGGATATGCTGAGCAGTTC.

About this clone: Germline and genes here are mouse. The read stops 1 residue short of the end of the CDR3; the missing end is completed from the germline J gene. The gene calls are TRBV29 and TRBJ1-1; tentative D call: TRBD1 (5 bases). The CDR3 is 12 residues long. CDR1 and CDR2 from the germline V gene are MSHET and SYDVDS. Trimming pared 4 bases from V and 4 bases from J, leaving 7 bases between. CDR3 in amino acids: CASSSDITEVFF. CDR3 DNA, as far as it was read: TGTGCTAGCAGTTCGGACATCACAGAAGTCTTC.

On this clone itself: Mouse gene names and germline throughout. Coverage ceases 1 residue before the CDR3 finishes, and the germline J gene fills in the end. The chain links TRBV29 to TRBJ2-7; TRBD1 aligns across 9 bases. V lost 5 bases and J lost 4; bases outside the gene matches: 6. The CDR3 is 14 residues long. Germline CDR1 and CDR2: MSHET and SYDVDS. The CDR3 loop reads CASSDRDRDYEQYF. The CDR3 DNA, read in part, is TGTGCTAGCAGTGACCGGGACAGGGATTATGAACAGTAC.

For this clone: Germline and genes here are mouse. The observed sequence ends 1 residue before the CDR3 terminus, with the missing tail filled in from the germline J gene. The chain uses TRBV1 and TRBJ2-5; D not certain. Germline assignment: CDR1 NSQYPW and CDR2 LRSPGD (reference sequence). The CDR3 spans 11 residues. The V and J ends lost 4 bases and 4 bases respectively, with 3 bases between them. The covered CDR3 bases are TGCACCTGCAGTGGGAAAGACACCCAGTAC. It is translated as CTCSGKDTQY. The complete CDR3 protein is CTCSGKDTQYF.

About this clone itself: Gene names follow the mouse nomenclature. The read comes to an end 1 residue before the CDR3 does, leaving the germline J gene to fill in the end. This chain uses TRBV4 with TRBJ2-2, with D maybe TRBD1 (5 bases). The CDR3 length is 11 residues. Trimming pared 5 bases from V and 9 bases from J, leaving 7 bases between. Germline V gene sequence: CDR1 LGHDT, CDR2 YNNKQL (reference sequence). The CDR3 is CASSPDRQLYF. Incomplete CDR3 DNA: TGTGCCAGCAGCCCGGACAGGCAGCTCTAC.

In this sample, this clone turned up a few times. Gene names denote mouse genes. With the read ending 1 residue before the CDR3 end, the germline J gene is used to fill in that end. This chain uses TRBV19 with TRBJ2-7; maybe TRBD1 (5 bases). The CDR3 length is 12 residues. The germline V gene encodes CDR1 FNHDT and CDR2 SITEND (reference sequence). Between the trimmed V and J ends, which lost 4 bases and 6 bases, there was a span of 11 bases. CDR3 DNA (partial): TGTGCCAGCAGTGTCAGGGAGGGTGAACAGTAC. Translation: CASSVREGEQY. The entire CDR3 protein reads CASSVREGEQYF.

As for this clone: The genes and germline here are from mouse. Read data end 1 residue before the CDR3 end; the end is taken from the germline J gene. This chain connects TRBV31 to TRBJ2-5; 9 bases map to TRBD1. There are 14 residues in the CDR3. CDR1 and CDR2 from the germline V gene are GKSSPN and SITVG. The V segment lost 0 bases and the J segment 4 bases; nucleotides outside the gene matches: 2. The DNA read from the CDR3 is TGTGCCTGGAGTCTAGGGACAGGGAAAGACACCCAGTAC. Protein product: CAWSLGTGKDTQY. The complete CDR3 protein is CAWSLGTGKDTQYF.

This clone was counted between two and nine times. Gene names refer to mouse genes. Sequencing ends 1 residue short of the CDR3 end; the germline J gene provides the rest. V and J are TRBV19 and TRBJ2-7, with TRBD2 identical over 8 bases. The CDR3 sequence is 13 residues long. The V segment lost 1 base and the J segment 7 bases; nucleotides outside the gene matches: 4. Germline CDR1 FNHDT, CDR2 SITEND (reference sequence). CDR3 DNA (partial): TGTGCCAGCAGTATACCTGGGGGGCGAGAACAGTAC. Translated, it gives CASSIPGGREQY. The entire CDR3 protein is CASSIPGGREQYF.

A remark on this clone: Germline and genes: mouse. The read ends 1 residue before the CDR3 terminus; that terminus is restored from the germline J gene. The J gene is TRBJ1-1, the V gene TRBV19; TRBD1 aligns across 7 bases. The CDR3 covers 16 residues. Germline V gene data show CDR1 as FNHDT and CDR2 as SITEND (reference sequence). The junction had 7 bases not matched to a gene; V was cut back by 0 bases and J by 2 bases. CDR3 protein: CASSIGRGDLNTEVFF. Partial CDR3 DNA: TGTGCCAGCAGTATAGGCAGGGGGGACCTCAACACAGAAGTCTTC.

For this clone: Mouse gene names apply. The CDR3 protein is CASSWGDYAEQFF. The part of the CDR3 DNA that was read is TGTGCAAGCAGCTGGGGGGACTATGCTGAGCAGTTC. The V gene is TRBV16, the J gene TRBJ2-1, with TRBD2 as a possible D gene (6 bases). The read halts 1 residue ahead of the CDR3 end, with the missing end drawn from the germline J gene. From germline, CDR1 is SGHSA and CDR2 FRNQAP. The CDR3 totals 13 residues. V was shortened by 4 bases and J by 2 bases, with 6 bases between the two germline ends.

A note on this clone: The gene symbols are mouse symbols. Read sequence stops 1 residue before the CDR3 end, and the germline J gene provides the missing end. V usage is TRBV13-2 and J usage is TRBJ2-5; 10 bases align to TRBD1. Germline loops: CDR1 NNHNN, CDR2 SYGAGS (reference sequence). V trimming: 5 bases; J trimming: 0 bases; junction bases outside the gene matches: 3. The CDR3 length is 15 residues. The CDR3: CASGGQGGNQDTQYF. The CDR3 DNA, read in part, is TGTGCCAGCGGAGGACAGGGGGGTAACCAAGACACCCAGTAC.

As for this clone: Gene names are the mouse ones. The CDR3 end falls 1 residue outside the read, so it is completed with the germline J gene. The chain combines TRBV13-2 with TRBJ2-1; 9 nucleotides match TRBD2. Trimming at V came to 6 bases and at J to 3 bases, leaving 4 bases not matched to a gene. The germline V gene encodes CDR1 NNHNN and CDR2 SYGAGS (reference sequence). The CDR3 runs 14 residues. The CDR3 bases that were read are TGTGCCAGCGAACTGGGGGGAAGCTATGCTGAGCAGTTC. It encodes CASELGGSYAEQF. The whole CDR3 sequence is CASELGGSYAEQFF.

Turning to this clone: Genes and germline come from the mouse. The read finishes 1 residue shy of the CDR3 end, and the germline J gene is used to complete it. V gene TRBV13-3 combines with J gene TRBJ2-1, with 10 bases aligning to TRBD1. The V segment lost 5 bases and the J segment 5 bases; nucleotides outside the gene matches: 1. This CDR3 is 13 amino acids long. Germline V gene lookup returns CDR1 NNHDY and CDR2 SYVADS. The CDR3 loop reads CASRGQGNAEQFF. The covered CDR3 bases are TGTGCCAGCAGGGGACAGGGGAATGCTGAGCAGTTC.

About this clone itself: Mouse names are used for the genes. The read finishes 1 residue shy of the CDR3 end, and the germline J gene is used to complete it. The chain employs TRBV2 and TRBJ2-7; 8 bases line up with TRBD2. This CDR3 is 14 amino acids long. Germline CDR1 reads LGHNA; CDR2 reads YSYQKL. J lost 4 bases, V lost 1 base, and 3 bases had no gene match. The CDR3 DNA, read in part, is TGTGCCAGCAGCCAAGCTGGGGGGTCATATGAACAGTAC. Amino acids: CASSQAGGSYEQY. The CDR3 in its entirety is CASSQAGGSYEQYF.

Comment on this clone: Genes here carry mouse names. Read sequence stops 1 residue before the CDR3 end, and the germline J gene provides the missing end. The chain has TRBV3 and TRBJ2-3, with TRBD2 matching 8 bases. Germline loops: CDR1 SNHLY, CDR2 FYNGKV (reference sequence). V lost 3 bases to trimming and J lost 6 bases; unmatched junction nucleotides: 5. This CDR3 region has 14 residues. The covered CDR3 bases are TGTGCCAGCAGCTTCGACTGGGGAAGGGAAACGCTGTAT. Translation gives CASSFDWGRETLY. The full CDR3 reads CASSFDWGRETLYF. Full variable domain (outside the CDR3, taken from reference TRBV3 and TRBJ2-3): GPKVLQIPSHQIIDMGQMVTLNCDPVSNHLYFYWYKQILGQQMEFLVNFYNGKVMEKSKLFKDQFSVERPDGSYFTLKIQPTALEDSAVYFCASSFDWGRETLYFGSGTRLTVL.

Only one count was recorded for this clone. The genes are named according to mouse. The observed sequence ends 1 residue before the CDR3 terminus, with the missing tail filled in from the germline J gene. The chain combines TRBV19 with TRBJ1-4; tentatively, D is TRBD1 (5 bases). Germline V lookup: CDR1 FNHDT, CDR2 SITEND (reference sequence). The germline V and J ends were trimmed by 4 bases and 3 bases, with 10 bases remaining between them. The CDR3 is made up of 14 amino acids. The CDR3 protein is CASSLDRTNERLFF. CDR3 DNA, as far as it was read: TGTGCCAGCAGTCTCGACAGAACCAACGAAAGATTATTT.

Remarks on this clone: Mouse germline and gene names are used. The read halts 1 residue ahead of the CDR3 end, with the missing end drawn from the germline J gene. The chain joins TRBV12-1 to TRBJ2-7; 9 bases align to TRBD2. CDR1 and CDR2 from the germline V gene are SGHSN and HYEKVE. After removal of 1 base from V and 0 bases from J, the junction contained 6 bases not matched to a gene. This CDR3 has 16 residues. CDR3 bases read: TGTGCCAGCTCTCTGTCTGGGGGGGGGAGCTCCTATGAACAGTAC. Protein product: CASSLSGGGSSYEQY. The CDR3 in its entirety is CASSLSGGGSSYEQYF.

Comment on this clone: Gene names refer to mouse genes. The read comes to an end 1 residue before the CDR3 does, leaving the germline J gene to fill in the end. The chain joins TRBV5 to TRBJ1-6; tentative D call: TRBD1 (6 bases). TRBJ1-6 is flagged as an ORF with uncertain function. Trimming removed 0 bases at V and 0 bases at J, with 12 bases between. From germline, CDR1 is LGHNA and CDR2 YNLKQL (reference sequence). The CDR3 is 18 residues long. The sequenced part of the CDR3 DNA is TGTGCCAGCAGCCAAGATCGGGACAAAATTTCCTATAATTCGCCCCTCTAC. Its translation: CASSQDRDKISYNSPLY. In full, the CDR3 is CASSQDRDKISYNSPLYF.

This clone turned up a few times. The germline and genes are mouse ones. The sequenced fragment ends 1 residue before the CDR3 boundary, so the rest is inferred from the germline J gene. The chain has TRBV2 and TRBJ2-7; perhaps TRBD2 as D (5 bases). Trimming shortened V by 0 bases and J by 3 bases, and 6 bases separated the two germline ends. The CDR3 has 13 residues. The germline V gene encodes CDR1 LGHNA and CDR2 YSYQKL. The CDR3 is CASSQDGVYEQYF. The CDR3 DNA, read in part, is TGTGCCAGCAGCCAAGATGGGGTCTATGAACAGTAC.

In the case of this clone: Mouse gene names and germline throughout. The missing CDR3 end, 1 residue past where the read stops, is filled in from the germline J gene. This sequence joins TRBV12-1 and TRBJ2-2, with 10 positions matching TRBD1. CDR3 size: 14 residues. Per the germline V gene, CDR1 is SGHSN and CDR2 is HYEKVE. The junction had 4 bases not matched to a gene; V was cut back by 2 bases and J by 8 bases. The sequenced part of the CDR3 DNA is TGTGCCAGCTCTCCCGACAGGGGGCTTGGGCAGCTCTAC. Protein product: CASSPDRGLGQLY. The full CDR3 reads CASSPDRGLGQLYF.

This clone showed up just a few times. Germline and genes: mouse. The CDR3 region is CASSRTAYEQYF. CDR3 DNA (partial): TGTGCCAGCAGCCGGACAGCATATGAACAGTAC. The chain has TRBV5 and TRBJ2-7; the D gene is possibly TRBD1 (6 bases). The read terminates 1 residue before the CDR3 end, so the remaining end is supplied by the germline J gene. V lost 4 bases, J lost 4 bases, and 8 bases lay in between. CDR3 length: 12 residues. Germline V gene sequence: CDR1 LGHNA, CDR2 YNLKQL (reference sequence).

Comments on this clone: The genes are named according to mouse. The CDR3 end falls 1 residue outside the read, so it is completed with the germline J gene. The chain links TRBV31 to TRBJ2-1; D is unclear. Germline assignment: CDR1 GKSSPN and CDR2 SITVG. V was cut by 3 bases and J by 6 bases, with 9 bases left in between. The CDR3 sequence is 12 residues long. The CDR3 DNA, read in part, is TGTGCCTGGAGCCCGAACGGTGCTGAGCAGTTC. Amino acid sequence: CAWSPNGAEQF. The CDR3 in its entirety is CAWSPNGAEQFF.